The 24 T cell receptor beta chains below all came from one sample that was sequenced in a study of T cells after yellow fever vaccination. TCRdb processed the 5' RACE reads anew with MiXCR; each CDR3 protein has one entry. The sample lists roughly 190,000 distinct CDR3 sequences; 9.5% to 12% were seen once. Here the sequenced sample was CD8+ T cells sorted from PBMCs, taken 15 days after the yellow fever booster vaccination. These receptors were collected from a man aged 18 to 30 who received the YFV17D yellow fever vaccine.

The V call is TRBV20-1, the J call TRBJ2-3, with 9 bases that match TRBD1. The CDR3 totals 17 residues. With 5 bases clipped from V and 4 bases from J, the junction kept 16 bases outside the gene matches. Per germline, CDR1 DFQATT and CDR2 SNEGSKA (reference sequence). Written as DNA, the CDR3 is TGCAGTGCTTCGACACTTTCCGGGACAGGGTTTCCAGATACGCAGTATTTT. This sequence encodes CSASTLSGTGFPDTQYF.

This clonotype has just a few counts. The chain is built from TRBV30 and TRBJ2-7, with 7 bases identical to TRBD1. The V segment lost 4 bases and the J segment 2 bases; nucleotides outside the gene matches: 5. The CDR3 length is 13 residues. CDR1 is GTSNPN, CDR2 SVGIG, per germline (reference sequence). The CDR3 DNA is TGTGCCTGGACACAGGGGCTTCCCTACGAGCAGTACTTC. Residues: CAWTQGLPYEQYF.

This clonotype was detected many times. The chain employs TRBV29-1 and TRBJ2-2; no clear D. Germline V gives CDR1 SQVTM, CDR2 ANQGSEA. With 6 bases removed from V and 8 bases from J, the gap between germline ends came to 10 bases. The CDR3 extends over 11 amino acids. CDR3 loop: CSVARRGELFF. The CDR3, as DNA: TGCAGCGTAGCGCGGCGTGGGGAGCTGTTTTTT.

The chain recombines TRBV4-3 with TRBJ1-1; D ambiguous. The germline V and J ends were trimmed by 1 base and 1 base, with 7 bases remaining between them. This CDR3 is built from 14 residues. The V gene's germline CDR1 is LGHNA and CDR2 YSLEER. The DNA for the CDR3 is TGCGCCAGCAGCCAAGTCGAACGGAACACTGAAGCTTTCTTT. It translates to CASSQVERNTEAFF.

In this sample, this clonotype turned up a few times. The genes are TRBV25-1 and TRBJ1-2; D is undetermined. The CDR3 covers 10 residues. The V end was cut by 6 bases, the J end by 4 bases, with 3 bases between. CDR1 MGHDK and CDR2 SYGVNS come from the germline V gene. The CDR3 sequence: CASRIYGYTF. CDR3 in DNA: TGTGCCAGCAGAATCTATGGCTACACCTTC.

V and J are TRBV28 and TRBJ1-2; D not resolved. Trimming took off 2 bases at V and 1 base at J, with 11 bases between the two ends. This CDR3 has 15 amino acids. Germline CDR1 and CDR2: MDHEN and SYDVKM. The CDR3 spells CASSLRLTLNYGYTF. The CDR3 DNA is TGTGCCAGCAGTTTACGGCTAACCCTTAACTATGGCTACACCTTC.

V is TRBV12-3 or TRBV12-4 and J is TRBJ1-2; 8 bases match TRBD1. CDR3 length: 15 residues. V shed 2 bases and J 4 bases; nucleotides not matched to a gene: 6. Here the CDR3 DNA reads TGTGCCAGCAGTTTAACCGGGACAGGCTTCTATGGCTACACCTTC. This sequence encodes CASSLTGTGFYGYTF.

The chain employs TRBV6-2 or TRBV6-3 and TRBJ1-6; 7 bases map to TRBD1. CDR1 and CDR2 (germline): MNHEY, SVGEGT. With V trimmed by 6 bases and J by 12 bases, 8 bases remained unmatched. The CDR3 is made up of 13 amino acids. The CDR3 bases are TGTGCCAGCAGCTTGCAAGGGGGCATACCCCTCCACTTT. Amino acids: CASSLQGGIPLHF.

Notes on this clonotype: This may come from a read error, since a much larger clone is one base off. The chain recombines TRBV25-1 with TRBJ1-5; D unresolved. Per the germline V gene, CDR1 is MGHDK and CDR2 is SYGVNS. CDR3 length: 14 amino acids. Trimming took 3 bases from V and 5 from J, leaving 11 bases between them. The CDR3 loop reads CASSDLVGDQPQHF. CDR3 coding DNA: TGTGCCAGCAGTGACTTGGTGGGCGATCAGCCCCAGCATTTT.

The V and J genes are TRBV10-1 and TRBJ2-5, with 10 bases that match TRBD2. Germline CDR1 reads WNHNN; CDR2 reads SYGVQD (reference sequence). The CDR3 length is 16 residues. Losses at the gene ends were 5 bases for V and 0 bases for J; bases not matched to a gene: 6. The CDR3 region is CASSPGTSEYQETQYF. The DNA for the CDR3 is TGCGCCAGCAGTCCGGGGACTAGCGAGTACCAAGAGACCCAGTACTTC.

The chain links TRBV10-3 to TRBJ2-7, with TRBD2 matching 10 bases. Germline CDR1 is ENHRY and CDR2 is SYGVKD. The CDR3 runs to 13 residues. J was trimmed by 1 base and V by 10 bases; bases with no gene match: 4. The CDR3 nucleotides read TGTGCCACGGGACTAGCGCTTTCCTACGAGCAGTACTTC. Protein sequence: CATGLALSYEQYF.

The chain has TRBV19 and TRBJ2-7; TRBD1 matches 11 bases. The J segment lost 4 bases and the V segment lost 4 bases, leaving 3 bases of the junction unmatched. The V gene's germline CDR1 is LNHDA and CDR2 SQIVND (reference sequence). This CDR3 region has 14 residues. CDR3 loop: CASSTGQGVYEQYF. CDR3 bases: TGTGCCAGTAGTACGGGACAGGGGGTTTACGAGCAGTACTTC.

The chain is built from TRBV9 and TRBJ2-7; 9 nucleotides match TRBD2. The length of the CDR3 is 15 residues. Trimming removed 0 bases from V and 3 bases from J; junction bases left unmatched: 4. Looked up from germline, CDR1 is SGDLS and CDR2 is YYNGEE. CDR3 coding DNA: TGTGCCAGCAGCGTAGCGGCTAGCGGGGACTACGAGCAGTACTTC. Encoded protein: CASSVAASGDYEQYF.

This clonotype was counted only a few times. The genes are TRBV4-3 and TRBJ2-1; the match to TRBD2 covers 14 bases. The ends lost 1 base at V and 9 bases at J; junction bases unmatched: 8. Germline lookup yields CDR1 LGHNA and CDR2 YSLEER. This CDR3 comprises 17 residues. The CDR3 loop reads CASSQGLAGGLVGEQFF. DNA for the CDR3: TGCGCCAGCAGCCAAGGACTAGCGGGGGGGTTAGTCGGTGAGCAGTTCTTC.

This clonotype was detected only a few times. The chain joins TRBV3-1 to TRBJ1-1, with unresolved D. V gave up 3 bases and J gave up 4 bases, with 15 bases separating them. CDR1 and CDR2 from the germline V gene are LGHDT and YNNKEL (reference sequence). The CDR3 length is 15 residues. CDR3 amino acids: CASSQDARSVTEAFF. DNA of the CDR3: TGTGCCAGCAGCCAGGACGCCCGAAGTGTCACTGAAGCTTTCTTT.

The chain combines TRBV4-1 with TRBJ2-5; tentative D call: TRBD2 (5 bases). Germline V lookup: CDR1 MGHRA, CDR2 YSYEKL. The V gene lost 5 bases and the J gene lost 1 base, with 11 bases spanning the gap. The CDR3 is 14 residues long. CDR3 in amino acids: CASSFLGSQETQYF. In DNA, the CDR3 is TGCGCCAGCAGCTTCCTTGGGAGCCAAGAGACCCAGTACTTC.

This chain uses TRBV19 with TRBJ1-2, with a weak D call TRBD1 (5 bases). The V end lost 5 bases, the J end lost 6 bases, and 16 bases lay between the germline ends. The CDR3 runs to 14 residues. Germline loops: CDR1 LNHDA, CDR2 SQIVND (reference sequence). The CDR3 is CASSQGGSPDGYTF. CDR3 DNA: TGTGCCAGTAGTCAGGGTGGGTCGCCCGATGGCTACACCTTC.

The V call is TRBV19, the J call TRBJ2-5, with 7 bases that match TRBD1. Germline V gene data show CDR1 as LNHDA and CDR2 as SQIVND (reference sequence). The junction had 3 bases not matched to a gene; V was cut back by 3 bases and J by 2 bases. This CDR3 contains 14 residues. Written as DNA, the CDR3 is TGTGCCAGTAGTATGGTGGACAGGCAAGAGACCCAGTACTTC. As protein: CASSMVDRQETQYF.

This chain connects TRBV20-1 to TRBJ1-1; the match to TRBD1 covers 7 bases. Looked up from germline, CDR1 is DFQATT and CDR2 is SNEGSKA (reference sequence). The CDR3 is 13 amino acids. The J segment lost 1 base and the V segment lost 6 bases, leaving 5 bases of the junction unmatched. DNA for the CDR3: TGCAGTGCGTGGACAGGCCGGAACACTGAAGCTTTCTTT. Amino acid sequence: CSAWTGRNTEAFF.

This chain joins TRBV7-9 and TRBJ1-1, with D unclear. This CDR3 spans 13 amino acids. Trimming shortened V by 4 bases and J by 6 bases, and 12 bases separated the two germline ends. The V gene's germline CDR1 is SEHNR and CDR2 FQNEAQ (reference sequence). In nucleotides, the CDR3 is TGTGCCAGCAGCTCCGCCGGGGAAGCTGAAGCTTTCTTT. As protein: CASSSAGEAEAFF.

The V and J genes are TRBV6-1 and TRBJ2-7; D possibly corresponds to TRBD1 (5 bases). This CDR3 spans 15 amino acids. Germline CDR1 MNHNS, CDR2 SASEGT. Deletions cut 4 bases from V and 0 bases from J, with 13 bases between. The CDR3 nucleotides read TGTGCCAGCAGTGGGGCCAGGGCCTCCTCCTACGAGCAGTACGTC. Its protein product is CASSGARASSYEQYV.

Only a few counts were recorded for this clonotype. The chain recombines TRBV5-5 with TRBJ1-2; 8 bases fit TRBD1. With 4 bases clipped from V and 7 bases from J, the junction kept 9 bases outside the gene matches. Germline V lookup: CDR1 SGHKS, CDR2 YYEKEE (reference sequence). This CDR3 contains 14 residues. The CDR3 sequence is CASSAWTGIGGYTF. CDR3 in DNA: TGTGCCAGCAGCGCCTGGACAGGGATCGGTGGCTACACCTTC.

This clonotype was seen more than once but under ten times. The chain combines TRBV10-3 with TRBJ2-7; D perhaps matches TRBD1 (6 bases). V dropped 5 bases and J dropped 4 bases, with 6 bases sitting between them. CDR1 is ENHRY, CDR2 SYGVKD, per germline. The CDR3 has 11 residues. CDR3: CAISQGYEQYV. CDR3 nucleotides: TGTGCCATCAGTCAGGGGTACGAGCAGTACGTC.

The chain combines TRBV29-1 with TRBJ2-3; D is perhaps TRBD2 (6 bases). The ends were cut back, 6 bases at V and 0 bases at J, with 13 bases in the middle. Germline-derived CDR1 and CDR2 are SQVTM and ANQGSEA. The CDR3 has 14 amino acids. The CDR3 reads CSVRDSLSTDTQYF. In DNA form, the CDR3 reads TGCAGCGTGAGGGACTCCCTAAGCACAGATACGCAGTATTTT.